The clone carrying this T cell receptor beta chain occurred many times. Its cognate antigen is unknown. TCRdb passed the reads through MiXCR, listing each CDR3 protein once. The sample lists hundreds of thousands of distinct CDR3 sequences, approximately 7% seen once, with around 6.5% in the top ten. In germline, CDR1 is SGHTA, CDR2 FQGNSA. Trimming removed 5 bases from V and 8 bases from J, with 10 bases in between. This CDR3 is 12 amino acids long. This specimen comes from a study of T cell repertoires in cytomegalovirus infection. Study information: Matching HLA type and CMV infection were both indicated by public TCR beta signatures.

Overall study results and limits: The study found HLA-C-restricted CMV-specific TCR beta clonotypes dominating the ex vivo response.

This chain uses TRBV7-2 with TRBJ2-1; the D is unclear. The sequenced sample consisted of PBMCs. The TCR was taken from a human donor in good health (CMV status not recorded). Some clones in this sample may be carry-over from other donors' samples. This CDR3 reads CASSVLLDEQFF. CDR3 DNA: TGTGCCAGCAGCGTCCTATTGGATGAGCAGTTCTTC.